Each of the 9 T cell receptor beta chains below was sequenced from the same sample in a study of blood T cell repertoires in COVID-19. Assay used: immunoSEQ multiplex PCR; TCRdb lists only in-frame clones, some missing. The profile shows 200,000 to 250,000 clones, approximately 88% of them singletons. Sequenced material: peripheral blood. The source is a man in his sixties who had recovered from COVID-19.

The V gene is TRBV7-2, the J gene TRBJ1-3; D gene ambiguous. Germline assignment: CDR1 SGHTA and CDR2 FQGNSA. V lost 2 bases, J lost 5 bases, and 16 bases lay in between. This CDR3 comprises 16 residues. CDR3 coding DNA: TGTGCCAGCAGCTTAACGGAAGGCGTGACAAGAAACACCATATATTTT. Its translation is CASSLTEGVTRNTIYF.

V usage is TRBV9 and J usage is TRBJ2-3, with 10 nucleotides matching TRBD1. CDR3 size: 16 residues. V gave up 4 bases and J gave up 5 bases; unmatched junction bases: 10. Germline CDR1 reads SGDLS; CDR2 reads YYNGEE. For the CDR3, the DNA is TGTGCCAGCAGCCCGAGTGGGGACAGGGGCAGAGATACGCAGTATTTT. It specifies CASSPSGDRGRDTQYF.

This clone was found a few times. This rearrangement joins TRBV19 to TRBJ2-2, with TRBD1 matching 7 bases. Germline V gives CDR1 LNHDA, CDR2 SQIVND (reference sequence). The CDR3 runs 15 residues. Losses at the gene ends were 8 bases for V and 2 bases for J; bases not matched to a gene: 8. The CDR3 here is CASGRTGGNTGELFF. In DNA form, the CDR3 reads TGTGCCAGTGGAAGGACAGGAGGAAACACCGGGGAGCTGTTTTTT.

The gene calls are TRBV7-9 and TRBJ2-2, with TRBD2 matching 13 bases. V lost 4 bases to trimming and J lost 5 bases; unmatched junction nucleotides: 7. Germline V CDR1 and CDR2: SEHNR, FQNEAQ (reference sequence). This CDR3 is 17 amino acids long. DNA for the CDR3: TGTGCCAGCAGCTCTCGGACTAGCGGGAGAGGAACCGGGGAGCTGTTTTTT. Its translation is CASSSRTSGRGTGELFF.

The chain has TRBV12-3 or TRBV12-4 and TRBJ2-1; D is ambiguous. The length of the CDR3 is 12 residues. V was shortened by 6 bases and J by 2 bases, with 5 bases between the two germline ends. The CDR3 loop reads CASRRAYNEQFF. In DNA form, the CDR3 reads TGTGCCAGCAGACGCGCCTACAATGAGCAGTTCTTC.

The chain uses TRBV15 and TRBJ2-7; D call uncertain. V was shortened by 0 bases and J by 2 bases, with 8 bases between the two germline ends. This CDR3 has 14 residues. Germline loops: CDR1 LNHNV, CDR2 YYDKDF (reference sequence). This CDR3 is CATSREADAYEQYF. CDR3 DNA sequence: TGTGCCACCAGCAGAGAGGCGGATGCCTACGAGCAGTACTTC.

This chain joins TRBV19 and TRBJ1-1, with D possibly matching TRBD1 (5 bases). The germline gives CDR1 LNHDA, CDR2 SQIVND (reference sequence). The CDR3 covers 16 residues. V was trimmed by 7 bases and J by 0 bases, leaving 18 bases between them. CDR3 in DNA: TGTGCCAGTACCGGCAGTTGGGGACTAATGAACACTGAAGCTTTCTTT. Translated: CASTGSWGLMNTEAFF.

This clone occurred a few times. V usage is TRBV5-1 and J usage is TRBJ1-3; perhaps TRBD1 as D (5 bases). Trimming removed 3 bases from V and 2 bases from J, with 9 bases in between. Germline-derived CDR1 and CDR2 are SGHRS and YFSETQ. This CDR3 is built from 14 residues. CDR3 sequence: CASSSSGAGNTIYF. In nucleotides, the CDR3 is TGCGCCAGCAGCTCCTCGGGGGCTGGAAACACCATATATTTT.

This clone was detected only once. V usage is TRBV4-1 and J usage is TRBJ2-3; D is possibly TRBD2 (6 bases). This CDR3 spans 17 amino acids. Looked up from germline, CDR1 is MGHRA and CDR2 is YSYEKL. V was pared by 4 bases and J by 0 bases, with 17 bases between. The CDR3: CASSRIGAGSSTDTQYF. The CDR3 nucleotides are TGCGCCAGCAGCCGAATTGGGGCGGGATCTAGCACAGATACGCAGTATTTT.